The T cell receptor (beta chain) under discussion was sequenced for a study of blood T cell repertoires in COVID-19. Study-level information: COVID-19 samples collected from the United States, Italy and Spain covered acute and convalescent phases. Nucleic acid was either cDNA or gDNA, and it came from T cells, B-cell-depleted T cells, or PBMCs.

The CDR3 length is 15 residues. Germline V gene sequence: CDR1 MNHEY, CDR2 SVGAGI. The V segment lost 6 bases and the J segment 5 bases; nucleotides outside the gene matches: 11. Authors' data handling: Reference gene primer amplification in the assay estimated nucleated cell counts. Measured with immunoSEQ multiplex PCR; TCRdb has only the in-frame clones, and not every one. Clone size and the V and J calls come from that table; the DNA yielded D and trimming. The sample holds about 10,000 clones, 65% to 90% seen once. The clonotype comes from a human donor in a cohort sampled during active COVID-19. J is TRBJ2-3 and V is TRBV6-5, with 7 bases aligning to TRBD1. Sequenced input: peripheral blood. CDR3 nucleotide sequence: TGTGCCAGCAGCCGATACAGGGGCTTGGGAGATACGCAGTATTTT. This gives the protein CASSRYRGLGDTQYF.